These 5 T cell receptor beta chains share one sample of origin, sequenced in a study of T cells in narcolepsy (dated by TCRdb to the late 2010s). Library method: the immunoSEQ multiplex PCR assay. In its TCRdb copy, this immuneACCESS table keeps in-frame sequences only and misses some clones. Where compared with another copy, unresolved V genes explain less than half of these, and the others have no known cause. This sample gives about 30,000 clones in total; about four fifths of them show up just once. Clones ranked in the top ten supply 0.9% to 1.2% of the sample. The sequencing sample was made of CD45RA- memory CD4+ T cells from PBMCs. What the cell subset or site label conveys for this sample: memory T cells sorted ex vivo from peripheral blood. The receptors shown here come from a human donor with narcolepsy.

The chain couples TRBV10-2 to TRBJ2-7; D call uncertain. The ends were cut back, 4 bases at V and 5 bases at J, with 15 bases in the middle. The CDR3 length is 14 residues. Per germline, CDR1 WSHSY and CDR2 SAAADI. CDR3 DNA: TGCGCCAGCAGTGGGTCGACGGGTACAGACGAGCAGTACTTC. It encodes CASSGSTGTDEQYF.

The chain has TRBV12-2 and TRBJ2-3; the D call TRBD2 from the table was never checked on the DNA. TRBV12-2 is annotated as a pseudogene. This CDR3 is built from 16 residues. CDR3 DNA sequence: TGTGCAAGTCGCTTTAGTCGGGAGGGAGACACAGATACGCAGTATTTT. This gives the protein CASRFSREGDTDTQYF.

This chain joins TRBV30 and TRBJ2-7, with D perhaps matching TRBD2 (5 bases). Looked up from germline, CDR1 is GTSNPN and CDR2 is SVGIG (reference sequence). Trimming shortened V by 3 bases and J by 4 bases, and 16 bases separated the two germline ends. This CDR3 is built from 14 residues. The CDR3 loop reads CAWRKLDSAYEQYF. The CDR3 DNA sequence: TGTGCCTGGAGAAAGTTGGATAGCGCGTACGAGCAGTACTTC.

The chain couples TRBV25-1 to TRBJ1-1; D is possibly TRBD1 (5 bases). Between the trimmed V and J ends, which lost 2 bases and 1 base, there was a span of 8 bases. The length of the CDR3 is 14 residues. Looked up from germline, CDR1 is MGHDK and CDR2 is SYGVNS. Written as DNA, the CDR3 is TGTGCCAGCAGTGAAGGTCAGGGGAACACTGAAGCTTTCTTT. It translates to CASSEGQGNTEAFF.

This chain uses TRBV6-5 with TRBJ2-5; possibly TRBD1 for D (5 bases). The CDR3 loop spans 12 amino acids. From germline, CDR1 is MNHEY and CDR2 SVGAGI. The V end lost 6 bases, the J end lost 1 base, and 6 bases lay between the germline ends. This CDR3 reads CASRTVQETQYF. CDR3 coding DNA: TGTGCCAGCAGGACAGTCCAAGAGACCCAGTACTTC.